The rows below give T cell receptor beta chains drawn from one sample of a study of CD8 T cells in Susac syndrome. TCRdb fed the immunoSEQ multiplex PCR reads into MiXCR, producing one record per CDR3 protein. The data show a few hundred thousand distinct CDR3 sequences, under 95% seen once. The specimen was CD4+ T cells from PBMCs. These receptors were obtained from a human donor with multiple sclerosis. Each CDR3 is given with its conserved first and last residue. D genes are given only for firm matches. Size tells how often a clone was seen (once, few, many) or the class of an expanded clone, and some rows leave it out.

clone_size	d_call	v_call	j_call	cdr3_nt	cdr3_aa
-	-	TRBV7-2	TRBJ2-5	TGTGCCAGCAGCTTCATGGGCCTCCTCCTGGAGACCCAGTACTTC	CASSFMGLLLETQYF
-	-	TRBV3-1	TRBJ1-5	TGTGCCAGCAGCCAAGTGATCCAGGAACAGCCCCAGCATTTT	CASSQVIQEQPQHF
-	-	TRBV25-1	TRBJ2-7	TGTGCCAGCATGGACCTGGCTGCGACAGGGAGGTACGAGCAGTACTTC	CASMDLAATGRYEQYF
-	-	TRBV19	TRBJ2-7	TGTGCCAGTAGTAGGGCTACAGGGGAGGGAAGCGAGCAGTACTTC	CASSRATGEGSEQYF
-	TRBD2	TRBV10-2	TRBJ2-3	TGCGCCAGCACCATAGCGGGAGGGCCGATTACGCAGTATTTT	CASTIAGGPITQYF
-	TRBD1	TRBV5-1	TRBJ2-5	TGCGCCAGCAGCACTGGACAGGGGGCGGATGAGACCCAGTACTTC	CASSTGQGADETQYF
-	TRBD1	TRBV5-4	TRBJ1-1	TGTGCCAGCAGTTGGGACAGGGAAGGGGGAGCTTTCTTT	CASSWDREGGAFF
-	-	TRBV6-1	TRBJ1-5	TGTGCCAGCAGTGCGACAGGCGCGGGTAGCAATCAGCCCCAGCATTTT	CASSATGAGSNQPQHF
-	-	TRBV7-2	TRBJ2-1	TGTGCCAGCAGCTTAGCGATAGCCAATGAGCAGTTCTTC	CASSLAIANEQFF
-	-	TRBV19	TRBJ1-1	TGTGCCAGTATGAGGGCAGGGGCAGGCAACACTGAAGCTTTCTTT	CASMRAGAGNTEAFF
-	-	TRBV20-1	TRBJ1-5	TGCAGTGCTAGAAGGCGGGGGATAGGGCAGAATCAGCCCCAGCATTTT	CSARRRGIGQNQPQHF
few	-	TRBV4-1	TRBJ1-5	TGCGCCAGCAGCCGAACAGGGTTCAATCAGCCCCAGCATTTT	CASSRTGFNQPQHF
-	-	TRBV27	TRBJ1-6	TGTGCCAGCAGACCGTACTACAATCCAGGGTTTAATTCACCCCTCCACTTT	CASRPYYNPGFNSPLHF
-	-	TRBV7-2	TRBJ2-7	TGTGCCAGCAGCTTAACGCGTTCTAGGGACGAGCAGTACTTC	CASSLTRSRDEQYF
-	TRBD2	TRBV20-1	TRBJ2-7	TGCAGTGCCTGGGGACTAGCGGACGAATACTCCTACGAGCAGTACTTC	CSAWGLADEYSYEQYF
-	-	TRBV30	TRBJ2-3	TGTGCCTGGAGTGTATTAGGCGGGGGCACAGATACGCAGTATTTT	CAWSVLGGGTDTQYF
-	-	TRBV29-1	TRBJ2-7	TGCAGCGCTGCTGGGAGCTCCTACGAGCAGTACTTC	CSAAGSSYEQYF
-	TRBD1	TRBV5-1	TRBJ2-1	TGCGCCAGCAGCGCACAGGGGGGAGGCTACAATGAGCAGTTCTTC	CASSAQGGGYNEQFF
-	TRBD2	TRBV7-6	TRBJ2-7	TGTGCCAGCAGCTTAGATCTCGCTAGCGGGGGTCTGGAGCAGTACTTC	CASSLDLASGGLEQYF
-	TRBD1	TRBV3-1	TRBJ2-5	TGTGCCAGCAGCCGACGGGAACAGGGGGACCAAGAGACCCAGTACTTC	CASSRREQGDQETQYF
-	-	TRBV7-2	TRBJ2-6	TGTGCCAGCGGGTCTAACTCTGGGGCCAACGTCCTGACTTTC	CASGSNSGANVLTF
once	-	TRBV29-1	TRBJ2-7	TGCAGCGTTGATGGACCTGATGGGTACGAGCAGTACTTC	CSVDGPDGYEQYF
-	-	TRBV7-9	TRBJ2-1	TGTGCCAGCAGCTTAGTTCCGGGGGCTGGCTACAATGAGCAGTTCTTC	CASSLVPGAGYNEQFF
few	-	TRBV3-1	TRBJ2-7	TGTGCCAGCAGCCCCTCGCTGGGCTCCTACGAGCAGTACTTC	CASSPSLGSYEQYF
-	-	TRBV29-1	TRBJ2-7	TGCAGCGTTGCGCCGACAGTGACGACGGGGGAGCAGTACTTC	CSVAPTVTTGEQYF
-	-	TRBV3-1	TRBJ1-6	TGTGCCAGCAGCCCCCAAGGGGCGCCGGGGGGTTCACCCCTCCACTTT	CASSPQGAPGGSPLHF
-	-	TRBV5-1	TRBJ2-7	TGCGCCAGCAGCTCCCGGGACGTCTCCTACGAGCAGTACTTC	CASSSRDVSYEQYF
-	TRBD2	TRBV27	TRBJ2-7	TGTGCCAGCAGCTCGACTAGCGGGCGATCCTACGAGCAGTACTTC	CASSSTSGRSYEQYF
-	TRBD2	TRBV5-1	TRBJ2-7	TGCGCCAGCAGCTTAACTAGCGGGAGCTCTGGGCAGTACTTC	CASSLTSGSSGQYF
few	TRBD2	TRBV18	TRBJ2-5	TGTGCCAGCTCACCGGGGGAGGGGACCCAGTACTTC	CASSPGEGTQYF
-	TRBD2	TRBV6-1	TRBJ2-7	TGTGCCAGCAGTCGCAAACTAGGCGGGAGGGCGAGATACGAGCAGTACTTC	CASSRKLGGRARYEQYF
-	-	TRBV7-9	TRBJ1-2	TGTGCCAGCAGCTCGACAGGCGTTCACTATGGCTACACCTTC	CASSSTGVHYGYTF
-	TRBD1	TRBV4-1	TRBJ1-2	TGCGCCAGCAGCCAAGATGACAGGGCCTATGGCTACACCTTC	CASSQDDRAYGYTF
-	-	TRBV6-5	TRBJ2-2	TGTGCCAGCAGTTACTCACCTTATAATGGTTCCCCCGGGGAGCTGTTTTTT	CASSYSPYNGSPGELFF
once	-	TRBV28	TRBJ1-2	TGTGCCAGCAGTTTATCTGCCCCGCCTGACTATGGCTACACCTTC	CASSLSAPPDYGYTF
-	-	TRBV2	TRBJ1-4	TGTGCCAGCAGTGAATTCCGGCCTGGTAATGAAAAACTGTTTTTT	CASSEFRPGNEKLFF
-	-	TRBV7-7	TRBJ2-3	TGTGCTAGCAGCCCTACAGGGGACTACACAGATACGCAGTATTTT	CASSPTGDYTDTQYF
-	-	TRBV19	TRBJ1-3	TGTGCCAGTAGGGACAGCGGGACTGGAAACACCATATATTTT	CASRDSGTGNTIYF
-	-	TRBV6-5	TRBJ2-3	TGTGCCAGCACCGAGGGGAATACGCAGTATTTT	CASTEGNTQYF
-	-	TRBV6-5	TRBJ1-2	TGTGCCAGCTCCCCACATGGCAGGGCGGGTGGCTACACCTTC	CASSPHGRAGGYTF
-	-	TRBV18	TRBJ2-1	TGTGCCAGCTCACCACGGGCCTTGCCTCCGGGAAACTACAATGAGCAGTTCTTC	CASSPRALPPGNYNEQFF
-	TRBD2	TRBV7-2	TRBJ2-1	TGTGCCAGCAGGAGGACTAGCGGGGGGGCTCCCTACAATGAGCAGTTCTTC	CASRRTSGGAPYNEQFF
-	-	TRBV3-1	TRBJ1-1	TGTGCCAGCAGCCCGGACAGATACACTGAAGCTTTCTTT	CASSPDRYTEAFF
-	-	TRBV19	TRBJ1-2	TGTGCCAGTAGGCCTACATCGACTATAATGTATGGCTACACCTTC	CASRPTSTIMYGYTF
-	TRBD2	TRBV7-2	TRBJ2-5	TGTGCCAGCAGCTTCCTGGGGACTAGCGGGAGAGACCAAGAGACCCAGTACTTC	CASSFLGTSGRDQETQYF
few	-	TRBV29-1	TRBJ2-7	TGCAGCGCCGTACGGGACACTTCCTCCTACGAGCAGTACTTC	CSAVRDTSSYEQYF
-	-	TRBV7-8	TRBJ1-1	TGTGCCAGCAGCTTAGTGGCGAGGGACACTGAAGCTTTCTTT	CASSLVARDTEAFF
-	-	TRBV19	TRBJ2-5	TGTGCCAGTCGTGGGATAGAGACCCAGTACTTC	CASRGIETQYF
-	-	TRBV20-1	TRBJ1-2	TGCAGTGCTAGGGGCTATGGCTACACCTTC	CSARGYGYTF
-	TRBD2	TRBV7-2	TRBJ2-1	TGTGCCAGCAGCTTGAGGACTAGCGGGGAGCAGTTCTTC	CASSLRTSGEQFF
-	-	TRBV30	TRBJ1-3	TGTGCCTGGTCGACAGAACCGATTCCCGGAAACACCATATATTTT	CAWSTEPIPGNTIYF
-	-	TRBV3-1	TRBJ1-3	TGTGCCAGCAGCCAAGATACATCCTCTGGAAACACCATATATTTT	CASSQDTSSGNTIYF